One and the same sample provided the 18 T cell receptor beta chains below, sequenced in a study of T cell repertoires in cytomegalovirus infection. TCRdb reprocessed the reads via MiXCR and lists one record per CDR3 protein. The sample has 100,000 to 150,000 distinct CDR3 sequences, roughly a quarter seen once. No antigen has been identified for these receptors. Sequencing was done on a sample of PBMCs, sequenced either directly or after in vitro stimulation (not recorded which). The receptors stem from a human donor in good health (CMV status not recorded). Some clones in this sample may be carry-over from other donors' samples.

CDR3: CASANSGTTQYF. CDR3 nucleotides: TGTGCCAGCGCGAATAGCGGTACGACCCAGTACTTC. This chain uses TRBV12-3 or TRBV12-4 with TRBJ2-5, with TRBD2 as a possible D gene (6 bases). V lost 8 bases and J lost 7, with 14 bases in between. There are 12 residues in the CDR3.

This clonotype was picked up many times. This chain's CDR3 is CASSFSGGLNSPLHF. DNA for the CDR3: TGTGCCAGCAGCTTCTCAGGGGGACTAAATTCACCCCTCCACTTT. This chain links TRBV7-2 with TRBJ1-6; 7 bases match TRBD1. The trim removed 3 bases at V and 7 bases at J, leaving 6 bases unmatched. This CDR3 region has 15 residues. Germline CDR1 and CDR2: SGHTA and FQGNSA.

This clonotype was seen repeatedly, ten times or more. The rearrangement links TRBV7-2 to TRBJ1-1; D might be TRBD1 (6 bases). CDR3 size: 15 residues. Germline CDR1 and CDR2: SGHTA and FQGNSA. Trimming took 2 bases from V and 1 from J, leaving 11 bases between them. CDR3 DNA: TGTGCCAGCAGCTTACCACAGACAGGGAACACTGAAGCTTTCTTT. Amino acids: CASSLPQTGNTEAFF. Looking up the rest from reference TRBV7-2 and TRBJ1-1 gives the full variable domain: GAGVSQSPSNKVTEKGKDVELRCDPISGHTALYWYRQSLGQGLEFLIYFQGNSAPDKSGLPSDRFSAERTGGSVSTLTIQRTQQEDSAVYLCASSLPQTGNTEAFFGQGTRLTVV.

The J gene is TRBJ1-2, the V gene TRBV12-3 or TRBV12-4; D is perhaps TRBD1 (5 bases). V was pared by 6 bases and J by 4 bases, with 12 bases between. CDR3 length equals 13 residues. CDR3 residues: CASSTGLTYGYTF. The CDR3, as DNA: TGTGCCAGCAGCACGGGGCTGACCTATGGCTACACCTTC.

This clonotype was seen a handful of times. This sequence joins TRBV19 and TRBJ2-3; D perhaps matches TRBD2 (6 bases). V lost 0 bases and J lost 4, with 17 bases in between. This CDR3 spans 17 amino acids. The germline V gene encodes CDR1 LNHDA and CDR2 SQIVND (reference sequence). For the CDR3, the DNA is TGTGCCAGTAGTATAGAGGGGACGTTGCGGGAATCAGATACGCAGTATTTT. It specifies CASSIEGTLRESDTQYF.

This CDR3 reads CASSDSGTDGEKLFF. Here the CDR3 DNA reads TGTGCCAGCAGCGACTCAGGGACAGACGGTGAAAAACTGTTTTTT. J is TRBJ1-4 and V is TRBV7-4; TRBD1 matches at 7 bases. Per germline, CDR1 SGHVT and CDR2 SQSDAQ. The CDR3 consists of 15 residues. V lost 5 bases and J lost 7; bases outside the gene matches: 10.

This clonotype was counted a few times. The chain links TRBV19 to TRBJ1-5; no clear D gene. The CDR3 runs 13 residues. V lost 5 bases and J lost 1, with 6 bases in between. Per the germline V gene, CDR1 is LNHDA and CDR2 is SQIVND (reference sequence). CDR3: CASSYRSNQPQHF. The DNA for the CDR3 is TGTGCCAGTAGTTATAGGAGCAATCAGCCCCAGCATTTT.

This clonotype was detected ten times or more. The V call is TRBV12-3 or TRBV12-4, the J call TRBJ2-7; D is possibly TRBD2 (6 bases). The CDR3 totals 15 residues. V was cut by 6 bases and J by 1 base, with 16 bases left in between. CDR3 in amino acids: CASRRTRESSYEQYF. CDR3 DNA sequence: TGTGCCAGCAGGCGGACTCGGGAGAGTTCCTACGAGCAGTACTTC.

This chain joins TRBV27 and TRBJ1-2; D is unresolved. Germline CDR1 MNHEY, CDR2 SMNVEV (reference sequence). The ends were cut back, 3 bases at V and 4 bases at J, with 15 bases in the middle. The CDR3 is made up of 15 amino acids. Here the CDR3 reads CASSLEPVAAYGYTF. The CDR3 DNA sequence: TGTGCCAGCAGTTTGGAGCCGGTGGCAGCCTATGGCTACACCTTC.

This clonotype was detected many times. The V gene is TRBV7-2, the J gene TRBJ2-1; TRBD2 matches at 11 bases. Germline CDR1 is SGHTA and CDR2 is FQGNSA. This CDR3 region has 15 residues. With 4 bases clipped from V and 10 bases from J, the junction kept 9 bases outside the gene matches. The CDR3 loop reads CASSSTRLAGREQFF. The CDR3 DNA is TGTGCCAGCAGCTCCACAAGACTAGCGGGAAGAGAGCAGTTCTTC.

The chain uses TRBV25-1 and TRBJ1-2, with D perhaps matching TRBD1 (6 bases). The germline V gene encodes CDR1 MGHDK and CDR2 SYGVNS. The CDR3 covers 13 residues. Trimming removed 6 bases at V and 3 bases at J, with 11 bases between. For the CDR3, the DNA is TGTGCCAGCAGCCGGACAGATTACTATGGCTACACCTTC. Protein: CASSRTDYYGYTF.

The chain's CDR3 is CASSLDRAGGETQYF. The CDR3 DNA follows: TGTGCCAGCAGCTTAGACCGCGCAGGCGGAGAGACCCAGTACTTC. The chain employs TRBV7-6 and TRBJ2-5, with unresolved D. The CDR3 runs to 15 residues. Trimming cost V 1 base and J 4 bases, with 13 bases left between them. Germline CDR1 SGHVS, CDR2 FNYEAQ.

The J gene is TRBJ1-4, the V gene TRBV7-2, with a possible D match to TRBD1 (6 bases). Germline values: CDR1 SGHTA, CDR2 FQGNSA. This CDR3 region has 15 residues. Trimming stripped 5 bases from V and 8 bases from J, with 18 bases between. The CDR3 bases are TGTGCCAGCAGCCACGGGGACACCGGTTACGAAAAACTGTTTTTT. The encoded protein is CASSHGDTGYEKLFF.

This clonotype was found a few times. V is TRBV11-3 and J is TRBJ2-6; 10 bases align to TRBD2. Looked up from germline, CDR1 is SGHNT and CDR2 is YENEEA. After removal of 4 bases from V and 2 bases from J, the junction contained 5 bases not matched to a gene. CDR3 length equals 17 residues. The CDR3 is CASSWGTSVAGANVLTF. CDR3 DNA: TGTGCCAGCAGCTGGGGGACTAGCGTCGCTGGGGCCAACGTCCTGACTTTC.

The CDR3 DNA follows: TGTGCCAGCAGTTTTCGGACAAATAGCAATCAGCCCCAGCATTTT. Protein sequence: CASSFRTNSNQPQHF. The rearrangement links TRBV27 to TRBJ1-5, with a tentative D call TRBD1 (5 bases). Trimming took off 3 bases at V and 0 bases at J, with 9 bases between the two ends. The V gene's germline CDR1 is MNHEY and CDR2 SMNVEV (reference sequence). There are 15 residues in the CDR3.

The chain carries TRBV29-1 and TRBJ2-7; 13 nucleotides agree with TRBD2. With V trimmed by 5 bases and J by 3 bases, 10 bases remained unmatched. The CDR3 loop spans 16 amino acids. Germline loops: CDR1 SQVTM, CDR2 ANQGSEA. The CDR3 DNA is TGCAGCGTTCTCGGACTAGCGGGAGCTCAATACTACGAGCAGTACTTC. It translates to CSVLGLAGAQYYEQYF.

Only a few counts were recorded for this clonotype. The chain carries TRBV7-6 and TRBJ2-5, with 9 bases aligning to TRBD1. The germline V gene has CDR1 SGHVS and CDR2 FNYEAQ. V gave up 7 bases and J gave up 0 bases; unmatched junction bases: 6. The CDR3 sequence is 15 residues long. CDR3: CASNTGTGYQETQYF. CDR3 DNA: TGTGCCAGCAACACCGGGACAGGGTACCAAGAGACCCAGTACTTC.

The CDR3 reads CASSPGRDEQYV. The DNA of the CDR3 is TGTGCCAGCAGCCCTGGGAGGGACGAGCAGTACGTC. The rearrangement joins TRBV7-9 to TRBJ2-7; 7 bases are a match to TRBD2. Per the germline V gene, CDR1 is SEHNR and CDR2 is FQNEAQ (reference sequence). The CDR3 length is 12 residues. V lost 5 bases to trimming and J lost 5 bases; unmatched junction nucleotides: 3.